The present entry profiles one T cell receptor beta chain with its context. Its antigen is unidentified. This record comes from a study of cytomegalovirus exposure and HLA in healthy donors. Whole-study results and caveats: Most TCR sequences were seen very rarely across donors, but some public TCRs occurred in many. CMV antigen specificity of three CMV-associated chains was confirmed in vitro.

Donors showed nominal health when sampled, although they likely had unrecorded immune exposures. Researchers ran the PCR with 60 Vbeta and 13 Jbeta primers. Per the original methods: Later, an analysis found tens of millions of unique TCR beta chains, and roughly 9.9 million of these were shared. Sequencing used immunoSEQ multiplex PCR; TCRdb keeps in-frame clones, though not all of them. V, J and clone size derive from that table, while D and trimming were established from the DNA sequence. This sample has some 190,000 clones, with 86% found just once. The clonotype comes from a woman in her 30s in good health and CMV-seronegative. Source material: PBMCs.

The CDR3 sequence: CASSISTVRGANVLTF. Here the CDR3 DNA reads TGTGCCAGTAGTATATCAACAGTCCGTGGGGCCAACGTCCTGACTTTC. The chain employs TRBV19 and TRBJ2-6; the D is unclear. Trimming stripped 2 bases from V and 3 bases from J, with 11 bases between. The CDR3 has 16 amino acids. CDR1 is LNHDA, CDR2 SQIVND, per germline (reference sequence).